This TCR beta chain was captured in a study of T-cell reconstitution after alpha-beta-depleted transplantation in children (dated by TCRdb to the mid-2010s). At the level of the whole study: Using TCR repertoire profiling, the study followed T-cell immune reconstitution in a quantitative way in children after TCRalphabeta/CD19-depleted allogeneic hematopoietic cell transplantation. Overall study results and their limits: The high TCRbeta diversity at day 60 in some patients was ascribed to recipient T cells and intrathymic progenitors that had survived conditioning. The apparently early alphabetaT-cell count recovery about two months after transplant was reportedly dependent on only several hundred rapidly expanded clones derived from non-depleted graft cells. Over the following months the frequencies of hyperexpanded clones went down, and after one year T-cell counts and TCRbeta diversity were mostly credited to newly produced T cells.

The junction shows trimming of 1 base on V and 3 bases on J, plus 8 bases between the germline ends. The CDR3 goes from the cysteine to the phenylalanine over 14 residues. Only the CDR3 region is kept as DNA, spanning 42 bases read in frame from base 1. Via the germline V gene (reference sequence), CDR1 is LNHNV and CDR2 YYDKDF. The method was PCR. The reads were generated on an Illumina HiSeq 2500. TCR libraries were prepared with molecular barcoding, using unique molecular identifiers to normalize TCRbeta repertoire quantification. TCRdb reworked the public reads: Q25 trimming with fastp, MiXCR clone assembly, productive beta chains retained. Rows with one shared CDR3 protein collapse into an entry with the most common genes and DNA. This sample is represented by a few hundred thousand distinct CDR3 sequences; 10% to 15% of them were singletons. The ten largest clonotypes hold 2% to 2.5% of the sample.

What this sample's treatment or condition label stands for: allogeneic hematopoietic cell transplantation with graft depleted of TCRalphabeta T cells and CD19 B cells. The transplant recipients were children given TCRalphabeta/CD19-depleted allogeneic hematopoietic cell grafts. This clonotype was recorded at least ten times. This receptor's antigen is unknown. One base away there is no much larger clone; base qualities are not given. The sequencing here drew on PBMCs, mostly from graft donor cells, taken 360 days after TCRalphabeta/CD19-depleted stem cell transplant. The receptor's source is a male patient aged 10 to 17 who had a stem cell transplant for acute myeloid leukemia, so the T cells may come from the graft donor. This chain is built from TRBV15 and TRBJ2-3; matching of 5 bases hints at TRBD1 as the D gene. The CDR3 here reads CATSRGGQTDTQYF. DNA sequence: TGTGCCACCAGCAGAGGGGGCCAGACAGATACGCAGTATTTT.